The 22 T cell receptor beta chains below were found in one sample sequenced in a study of shared clonotypes between healthy human individuals. The method was immunoSEQ multiplex PCR; TCRdb's version includes in-frame clones alone and lacks a portion of them. Seen here are about 1.5 million clones, approximately 98% observed once, and the top ten hold 0.4% to 0.55%. The specimen sequenced was naive CD4+ T cells sorted from blood. Sample subset: CD45RA+ positively selected. These receptors originate from a man aged 25 to 45 in good health.

The gene calls are TRBV5-5 and TRBJ1-5; D is perhaps TRBD1 (6 bases). Per germline, CDR1 SGHKS and CDR2 YYEKEE (reference sequence). V lost 1 base to trimming and J lost 11 bases, with 16 bases between them. This CDR3 has 14 amino acids. The CDR3 here is CASSLRQGTRAQHF. The CDR3 bases are TGTGCCAGCAGCTTGCGGCAGGGGACAAGGGCCCAGCATTTT. Filled out from reference TRBV5-5 and TRBJ1-5, the complete variable domain reads DAGVTQSPTHLIKTRGQQVTLRCSPISGHKSVSWYQQVLGQGPQFIFQYYEKEERGRGNFPDRFSARQFPNYSSELNVNALLLGDSALYLCASSLRQGTRAQHFGDGTRLSIL.

The chain recombines TRBV25-1 with TRBJ2-7; a possible D gene is TRBD1 (6 bases). V dropped 1 base and J dropped 5 bases, with 9 bases sitting between them. The CDR3 sequence is 13 residues long. The V gene's germline CDR1 is MGHDK and CDR2 SYGVNS. The CDR3 sequence is CASSESGDDEQYF. CDR3 in DNA: TGTGCCAGCAGTGAATCAGGGGACGACGAGCAGTACTTC.

The chain couples TRBV19 to TRBJ1-1; D possibly corresponds to TRBD1 (6 bases). The germline gives CDR1 LNHDA, CDR2 SQIVND (reference sequence). The V gene lost 5 bases and the J gene lost 1 base, with 14 bases spanning the gap. The CDR3 is 15 residues long. The CDR3 nucleotides read TGTGCCAGTAGTCTGGGGGCTCTTCGGAACACTGAAGCTTTCTTT. This encodes CASSLGALRNTEAFF.

The rearrangement uses TRBV27 and TRBJ1-4, with TRBD1 identical over 8 bases. Losses at the gene ends were 8 bases for V and 10 bases for J; bases not matched to a gene: 15. Germline CDR1 is MNHEY and CDR2 is SMNVEV (reference sequence). This CDR3 has 15 amino acids. CDR3 protein: CASSHLSGGAGKLFF. The CDR3 DNA is TGTGCCAGCTCACATCTTTCAGGGGGCGCCGGAAAACTGTTTTTT.

CDR3 sequence reads: CASSPLRDQPQHF. CDR3 in DNA: TGTGCCAGCTCACCACTGAGGGATCAGCCCCAGCATTTT. The chain links TRBV18 to TRBJ1-5; D unresolved. Germline lookup yields CDR1 KGHSH and CDR2 LQKENI. CDR3 length: 13 residues. Trimming removed 1 base from V and 5 bases from J, with 6 bases in between.

For this clone: In the same sample, other DNA sequences code for this CDR3. The V call is TRBV7-9, the J call TRBJ1-2; D is undetermined. The germline V gene has CDR1 SEHNR and CDR2 FQNEAQ (reference sequence). The CDR3 loop spans 13 amino acids. V lost 1 base to trimming and J lost 2 bases, with 5 bases between them. CDR3 in amino acids: CASSLVGNYGYTF. CDR3 sequence (DNA): TGTGCCAGCAGCTTAGTGGGGAACTATGGCTACACCTTC.

The chain couples TRBV18 to TRBJ1-1; TRBD1 matches at 9 bases. The CDR3 is 18 residues long. V trimming: 4 bases; J trimming: 1 base; junction bases outside the gene matches: 13. Germline V lookup: CDR1 KGHSH, CDR2 LQKENI. The CDR3 sequence: CASSRFLGTGYPNTEAFF. The CDR3 coding sequence is TGTGCCAGCTCACGATTCCTGGGGACAGGGTACCCGAACACTGAAGCTTTCTTT.

The V and J genes are TRBV7-6 and TRBJ2-3; D is uncertain. Trimming removed 4 bases from V and 3 bases from J, with 11 bases in between. The CDR3 contains 14 residues. In germline, CDR1 is SGHVS, CDR2 FNYEAQ. CDR3 region: CASSSNSRTDTQYF. CDR3 DNA: TGTGCCAGCAGCTCAAACTCAAGGACAGATACGCAGTATTTT.

V gene TRBV28 combines with J gene TRBJ2-7, with D perhaps matching TRBD1 or TRBD2 (6 bases each). The germline gives CDR1 MDHEN, CDR2 SYDVKM. V was trimmed by 7 bases and J by 0 bases, leaving 19 bases between them. This CDR3 is 16 amino acids long. The CDR3, as DNA: TGTGCCAGCACTCTAGGGGGGACCCTAAGCTCCTACGAGCAGTACTTC. Translating gives CASTLGGTLSSYEQYF.

The J gene is TRBJ2-7, the V gene TRBV19, with 8 positions matching TRBD2. CDR3 length equals 18 residues. Germline CDR1 is LNHDA and CDR2 is SQIVND (reference sequence). After removal of 7 bases from V and 4 bases from J, the junction contained 21 bases not matched to a gene. In DNA, the CDR3 is TGTGCCAGTAAAGGGGTAGGACGGGAGGGGCAGAACACGTACGAGCAGTACTTC. Translation: CASKGVGREGQNTYEQYF. Drawing the rest from reference TRBV19 and TRBJ2-7, the complete variable domain is DGGITQSPKYLFRKEGQNVTLSCEQNLNHDAMYWYRQDPGQGLRLIYYSQIVNDFQKGDIAEGYSVSREKKESFPLTVTSAQKNPTAFYLCASKGVGREGQNTYEQYFGPGTRLTVT.

A single count supports this clone. The rearrangement joins TRBV5-4 to TRBJ2-3; 7 bases fit TRBD1. This CDR3 region has 16 residues. The junction had 10 bases not matched to a gene; V was cut back by 2 bases and J by 4 bases. The germline gives CDR1 SGHNT, CDR2 YYREEE (reference sequence). The CDR3 DNA is TGTGCCAGCAGCTTTGGATTGGCAGGGGGATCAGATACGCAGTATTTT. Translated: CASSFGLAGGSDTQYF.

V usage is TRBV6-5 and J usage is TRBJ2-3; 9 bases agree with TRBD1. Germline CDR1 MNHEY, CDR2 SVGAGI. This CDR3 is built from 16 residues. The V segment lost 4 bases and the J segment 0 bases; nucleotides outside the gene matches: 5. CDR3 amino acids: CASSFGTGTSTDTQYF. As DNA, the CDR3 is TGTGCCAGCAGTTTCGGGACAGGGACTAGCACAGATACGCAGTATTTT.

V is TRBV28 and J is TRBJ2-1; 13 bases are a match to TRBD2. Germline loops: CDR1 MDHEN, CDR2 SYDVKM. The CDR3 covers 17 residues. The V and J ends lost 5 bases and 9 bases, in that order; junction bases with no gene match: 13. The CDR3 DNA reads as TGTGCCAGCAGTCATACCCGGGGACTAGCGGGAAAGTTTGAGCAGTTCTTC. It translates to CASSHTRGLAGKFEQFF.

The table lists this clone with a count of one. V usage is TRBV5-1 and J usage is TRBJ2-7, with TRBD1 matching over 7 bases. The germline gives CDR1 SGHRS, CDR2 YFSETQ. The CDR3 extends over 16 amino acids. The V and J ends lost 4 bases and 5 bases, in that order; junction bases with no gene match: 15. The CDR3 sequence is CASSVSPVTGKDEQYF. DNA for the CDR3: TGCGCCAGCAGCGTCTCGCCGGTGACAGGGAAGGACGAGCAGTACTTC.

This CDR3 reads CASSGSRSPGELFF. Here the CDR3 DNA reads TGTGCCAGCAGTGGATCTCGAAGCCCCGGGGAGCTGTTTTTT. The chain links TRBV2 to TRBJ2-2; no clear D. Germline V gene sequence: CDR1 SNHLY, CDR2 FYNNEI. V was pared by 4 bases and J by 6 bases, with 12 bases between. This CDR3 is 14 amino acids long.

The rearrangement uses TRBV6-6 and TRBJ2-7, with 11 bases that match TRBD2. This CDR3 is 15 amino acids long. V was pared by 7 bases and J by 0 bases, with 5 bases of the junction left unmatched. The germline CDR1 and CDR2 sequences are MNHNY and SVGAGI (reference sequence). The CDR3 loop is CASMWLAGGSYEQYF. The CDR3, as DNA: TGTGCCAGCATGTGGCTAGCGGGAGGCTCCTACGAGCAGTACTTC.

The gene calls are TRBV5-6 and TRBJ2-3; possible D gene TRBD2, 6 bases. Germline V CDR1 and CDR2: SGHDT, YYEEEE. The V gene lost 0 bases and the J gene lost 0 bases, with 14 bases spanning the gap. This CDR3 has 17 amino acids. CDR3 nucleotide sequence: TGTGCCAGCAGCTTGGTCGCTAGCGTGCCTAGCACAGATACGCAGTATTTT. Amino acids: CASSLVASVPSTDTQYF.

The chain uses TRBV14 and TRBJ2-1; 9 bases fit TRBD2. Per the germline V gene, CDR1 is SGHDN and CDR2 is FVKESK. V gave up 0 bases and J gave up 12 bases; unmatched junction bases: 9. This CDR3 is built from 15 residues. The CDR3 sequence is CASSQDPLAGSRQFF. Here the CDR3 DNA reads TGTGCCAGCAGCCAAGATCCTCTAGCGGGATCGAGGCAGTTCTTC.

This clone was picked up one time. The chain recombines TRBV10-3 with TRBJ1-4; TRBD1 matches at 7 bases. The length of the CDR3 is 16 residues. V lost 6 bases and J lost 10; bases outside the gene matches: 17. The germline gives CDR1 ENHRY, CDR2 SYGVKD. The CDR3 coding sequence is TGTGCCATCAGCGGGTCCCAGACAGGGATAAACGGAAAACTGTTTTTT. Residues: CAISGSQTGINGKLFF.

The V and J genes are TRBV18 and TRBJ2-3, with D possibly TRBD2 on 5 matching bases. Trimming left V 3 bases short and J 0 bases short, with 19 bases between. This CDR3 contains 18 residues. Germline-derived CDR1 and CDR2 are KGHSH and LQKENI. This CDR3 is CASSPLMRTDFSTDTQYF. The CDR3 DNA follows: TGTGCCAGCTCACCCCTTATGAGGACTGACTTTAGCACAGATACGCAGTATTTT.

This sequence joins TRBV10-1 and TRBJ2-7; TRBD1 might be the D (6 bases). This CDR3 comprises 17 residues. Germline V gives CDR1 WNHNN, CDR2 SYGVQD (reference sequence). Trimming left V 1 base short and J 4 bases short, with 20 bases between. CDR3 DNA: TGCGCCAGCAGTGAGTTCGCAGGGGAAGAGGCCACGTACGAGCAGTACTTC. Protein: CASSEFAGEEATYEQYF.

The V call is TRBV10-3, the J call TRBJ2-3, with D uncertain. Germline V gene data show CDR1 as ENHRY and CDR2 as SYGVKD. Deletions cut 6 bases from V and 5 bases from J, with 9 bases between. The CDR3 covers 12 residues. CDR3 sequence reads: CAISLLGDTQYF. The CDR3 DNA follows: TGTGCCATCAGCCTCTTGGGAGATACGCAGTATTTT.